This TCR beta chain was obtained from a study of beta chain features in type 1 diabetes. The overall study: Regarding age, gender and cell yields, patients proved similar to healthy donors. Study-level points and caveats: Highly expressing activated T cells could be over-counted with a cDNA template. Type 1 diabetes patients showed fewer insertions and more deletions at VDJ junctions.

Concerning this clone: Its antigen is not known.

The V end lost 2 bases, the J end lost 2 bases, and 4 bases lay between the germline ends. CDR1 is MNHNY, CDR2 SVGAGI, per germline (reference sequence). There are 12 residues in the CDR3. The entirety of the isolated RNA underwent reverse transcription, so expressed TCRB transcripts were sequenced. Measured with immunoSEQ multiplex PCR; TCRdb has only the in-frame clones, and not every one. The table shows around 340,000 clones, with 8% occurring only once. The clonotype comes from a woman in her late teens or twenties in good health. The sequencing sample was made of central memory CD4+ T cells from blood. This sequence joins TRBV6-6 and TRBJ2-7; D uncertain. Here the CDR3 DNA reads TGTGCCAGCAGTTACGTTCCCTACGAGCAGTACTTC. This codes for CASSYVPYEQYF.